This TCR beta chain was identified in a study of T cells in Graves' hyperthyroidism and ophthalmopathy. Across the study: Peripheral blood was obtained at initial diagnosis, preceding any treatment.

This clonotype showed up many times. Germline CDR1 and CDR2: SGHAT and FQNNGV. Germline trimming cut 6 bases from V and 2 bases from J; bases unmatched to any gene: 5. The length of the CDR3 is 15 residues. Hyperthyroidism of Graves' type that showed no ophthalmopathy progression within 18 months was stable. RNA transcripts yielded amplified TCR beta CDR3 regions. The study used the HTBI primer set for a first-round RT-PCR of the TCR CDR3. One entry per CDR3 protein, called by TCRdb with MiXCR from the multiplex PCR reads. The data show 95,000 to 110,000 distinct CDR3 sequences, roughly 15% seen once. The rearrangement uses TRBV11-2 and TRBJ2-1; the match to TRBD2 covers 9 bases. The TCR sequence derives from a woman aged 50 to 60 with Graves' hyperthyroidism. The sample taken for sequencing was blood. CDR3 protein: CASRPLAGTYNEQFF. In nucleotides, the CDR3 is TGTGCCAGCAGGCCCCTAGCGGGAACCTACAATGAGCAGTTCTTC. Full variable domain (outside the CDR3, taken from reference TRBV11-2 and TRBJ2-1): EAGVAQSPRYKIIEKRQSVAFWCNPISGHATLYWYQQILGQGPKLLIQFQNNGVVDDSQLPKDRFSAERLKGVDSTLKIQPAKLEDSAVYLCASRPLAGTYNEQFFGPGTRLTVL.